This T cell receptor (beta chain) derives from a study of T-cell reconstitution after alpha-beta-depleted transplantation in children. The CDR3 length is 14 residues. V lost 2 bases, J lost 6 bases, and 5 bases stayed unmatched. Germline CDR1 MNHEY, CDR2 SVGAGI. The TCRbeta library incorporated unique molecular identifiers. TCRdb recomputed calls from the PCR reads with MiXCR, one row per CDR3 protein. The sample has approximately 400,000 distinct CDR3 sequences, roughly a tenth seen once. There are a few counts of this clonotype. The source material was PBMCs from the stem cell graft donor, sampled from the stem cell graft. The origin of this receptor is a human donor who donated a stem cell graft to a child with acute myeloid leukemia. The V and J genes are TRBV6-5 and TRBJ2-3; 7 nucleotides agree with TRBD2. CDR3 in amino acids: CASSYGGSGDTQYF. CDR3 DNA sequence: TGTGCCAGCAGTTACGGCGGGAGTGGGGATACGCAGTATTTT.